This T cell receptor (beta chain) was recovered during a study of spatial heterogeneity in lung cancer (dated by TCRdb to about 2019). A note on the overall study: The donors were 70 or so patients from the lung TRACERx cohort who had early-stage, untreated non-small cell lung cancer. Follow-up PBMC samples were sequenced whenever available, with the median time to follow-up being 2 to 3 years after resection. More beta-chain than alpha-chain transcripts were consistently detected, likely reflecting higher beta-chain transcript abundance. In the raw uncorrected reads, each unique combination of TCR and UMI appeared more than ten times on average. In non-small cell lung cancer, the study made a quantitative comparison of TCR alpha and beta repertoires among multiple tumor regions, matched nontumor lung and blood. TCR repertoire features were related to nonsynonymous mutation counts determined by whole-exome sequencing of tumor tissue. Both alpha and beta chains were TCR-sequenced in about 240 tumor regions, under 85 matched nontumor lung samples and 56 PBMC samples obtained at surgery. What the authors observed across the whole study: Additional single-cell paired TCR alpha and beta sequencing was considered necessary to confirm, at a functional level, the hypothesis that regional TCRs recognize regional mutations. Comparisons of baseline and follow-up blood repertoires included only around 13 patients. Ubiquitous expanded tumor TCRs were found in blood more often at tumor resection than at routine follow-up.

The method was 5' RACE. The instrument given in TCRdb is NextSeq 500. In the TCR library protocol, a unique molecular identifier was attached to each TCR cDNA molecule so that PCR and sequencing errors could be corrected. Per the original workflow: TCR identification, UMI-based error correction and CDR3 extraction were performed with Decombinator tools. TCRs above a frequency of 2 per 1,000, corresponding to the top 1% of the tumor frequency distribution, were defined as expanded. Renyi diversity was computed with the R vegan package after each repertoire had been subsampled 100 times to 5,000 TCRs. To build CDR3 similarity networks, amino acid triplet string-kernel similarity was used, and CDR3s were connected when their pairwise similarity was above 0.82. The public reads were reprocessed in TCRdb via fastp at Q25 and MiXCR, keeping in-frame beta chains. Every CDR3 protein is listed once, alongside the most common genes and DNA of its rows. V and J calls and clone size were set by TCRdb, not the authors. The sample table shows 110,000 or so distinct CDR3 sequences, and 10% to 12% are seen once. The ten top clones hold around 24% of the sample.

V lost 5 bases and J lost 8 bases, and the count of bases not matched to a germline gene is 25. Taken from the germline V gene, the CDR1 and CDR2 loops are SGHTA and FQGTGA. The CDR3, cysteine through phenylalanine, is 20 amino acids long. The kept DNA is CDR3 alone, 60 bases in frame from the first base. A remark on this clonotype: The specificity of this receptor is unknown. There are no base qualities to consult, and no much larger clone falls within one base.

In light of the paper, this sample's time point label describes: blood at routine non-recurrence follow-up after resection. Whole RNA extracted from tumor and nontumor lung tissue, or from cryopreserved PBMC samples, was used for TCR sequencing without cell sorting. Patients were selected for TCR sequencing only if sufficient RNA was available from at least two tumor regions. The sequence was obtained from a female donor with early-stage non-small cell lung cancer. This specimen was PBMCs, taken at follow-up. Rearrangement joined TRBV7-3 to TRBJ2-1; a stretch of 9 junction bases matches TRBD2. The CDR3 reads CASSPKGGGASGTLWDEQFF. The DNA sequence follows: TGTGCCAGCAGCCCGAAGGGCGGTGGGGCTAGCGGGACCCTTTGGGATGAGCAGTTCTTC.